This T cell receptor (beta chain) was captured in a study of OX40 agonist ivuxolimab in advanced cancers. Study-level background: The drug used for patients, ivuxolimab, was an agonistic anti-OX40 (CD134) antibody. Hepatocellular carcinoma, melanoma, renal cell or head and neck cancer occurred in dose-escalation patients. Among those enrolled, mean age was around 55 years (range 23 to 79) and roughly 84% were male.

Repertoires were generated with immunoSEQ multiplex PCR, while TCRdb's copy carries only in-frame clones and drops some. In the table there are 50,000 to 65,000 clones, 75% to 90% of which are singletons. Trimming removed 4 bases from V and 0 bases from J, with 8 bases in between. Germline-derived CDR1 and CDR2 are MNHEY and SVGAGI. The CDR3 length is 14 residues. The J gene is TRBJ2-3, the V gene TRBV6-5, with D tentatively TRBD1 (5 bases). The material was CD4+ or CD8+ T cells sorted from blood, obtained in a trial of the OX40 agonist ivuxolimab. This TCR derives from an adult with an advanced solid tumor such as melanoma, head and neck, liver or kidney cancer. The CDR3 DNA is TGTGCCAGCAGTTGGGGCGGTAGCACAGATACGCAGTATTTT. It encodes CASSWGGSTDTQYF.